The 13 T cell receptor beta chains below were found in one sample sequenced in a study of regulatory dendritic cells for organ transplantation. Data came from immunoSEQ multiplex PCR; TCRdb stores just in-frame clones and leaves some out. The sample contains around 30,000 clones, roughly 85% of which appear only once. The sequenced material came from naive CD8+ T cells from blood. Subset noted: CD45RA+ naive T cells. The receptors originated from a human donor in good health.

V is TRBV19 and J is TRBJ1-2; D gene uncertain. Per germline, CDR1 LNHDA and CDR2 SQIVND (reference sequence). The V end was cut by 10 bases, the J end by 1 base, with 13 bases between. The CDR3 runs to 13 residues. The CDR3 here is CATRGKDNYGYTF. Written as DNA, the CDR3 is TGTGCCACCCGAGGGAAGGATAACTATGGCTACACCTTC.

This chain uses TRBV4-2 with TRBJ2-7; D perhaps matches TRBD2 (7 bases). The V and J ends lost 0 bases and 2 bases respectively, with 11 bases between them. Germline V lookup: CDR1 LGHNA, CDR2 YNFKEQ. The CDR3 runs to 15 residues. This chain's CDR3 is CASSQERGPPYEQYF. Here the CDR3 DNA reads TGTGCCAGCAGCCAAGAGCGGGGGCCTCCCTACGAGCAGTACTTC.

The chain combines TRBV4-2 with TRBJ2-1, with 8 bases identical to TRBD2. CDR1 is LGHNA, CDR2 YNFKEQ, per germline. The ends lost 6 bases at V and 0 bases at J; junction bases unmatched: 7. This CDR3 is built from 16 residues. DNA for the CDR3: TGTGCCAGCAGTTTTAGCGGGGCGAGCTCCTACAATGAGCAGTTCTTC. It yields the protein CASSFSGASSYNEQFF.

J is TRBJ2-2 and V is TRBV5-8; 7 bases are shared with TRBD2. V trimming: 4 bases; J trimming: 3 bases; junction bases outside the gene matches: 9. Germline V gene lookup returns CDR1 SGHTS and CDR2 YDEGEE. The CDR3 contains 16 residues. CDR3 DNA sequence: TGTGCCAGCAGCCCCTTGGGGGGGGACTACACCGGGGAGCTGTTTTTT. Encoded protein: CASSPLGGDYTGELFF. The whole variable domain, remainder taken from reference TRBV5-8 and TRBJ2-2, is EAGVTQSPTHLIKTRGQQATLRCSPISGHTSVYWYQQALGLGLQFLLWYDEGEERNRGNFPPRFSGRQFPNYSSELNVNALELEDSALYLCASSPLGGDYTGELFFGEGSRLTVL.

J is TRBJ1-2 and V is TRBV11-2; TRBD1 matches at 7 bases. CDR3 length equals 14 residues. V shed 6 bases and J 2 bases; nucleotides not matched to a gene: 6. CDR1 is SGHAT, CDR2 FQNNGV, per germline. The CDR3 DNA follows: TGTGCCAGCAGGTCGACAGGGATCAACTATGGCTACACCTTC. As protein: CASRSTGINYGYTF.

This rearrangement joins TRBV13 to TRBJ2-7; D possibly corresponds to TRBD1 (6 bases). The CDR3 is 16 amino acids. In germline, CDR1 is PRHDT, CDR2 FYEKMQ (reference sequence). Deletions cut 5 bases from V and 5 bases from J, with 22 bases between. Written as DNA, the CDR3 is TGTGCCAGCAGCACCCGGGACAAGCTAGCCCCCCACGAGCAGTACTTC. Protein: CASSTRDKLAPHEQYF.

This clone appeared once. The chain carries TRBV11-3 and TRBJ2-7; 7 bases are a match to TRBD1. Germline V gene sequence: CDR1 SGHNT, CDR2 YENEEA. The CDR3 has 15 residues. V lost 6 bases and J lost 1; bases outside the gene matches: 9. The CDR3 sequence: CASSSRDRSSYEQYF. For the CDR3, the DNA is TGTGCCAGCAGTTCGAGGGACAGAAGTTCCTACGAGCAGTACTTC.

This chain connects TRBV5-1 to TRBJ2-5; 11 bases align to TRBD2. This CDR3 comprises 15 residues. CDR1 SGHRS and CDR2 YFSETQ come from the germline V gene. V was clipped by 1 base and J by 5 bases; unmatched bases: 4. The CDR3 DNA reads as TGCGCCAGCAGCTTGACTAGCGGGGGTGGGGAGACCCAGTACTTC. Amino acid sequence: CASSLTSGGGETQYF.

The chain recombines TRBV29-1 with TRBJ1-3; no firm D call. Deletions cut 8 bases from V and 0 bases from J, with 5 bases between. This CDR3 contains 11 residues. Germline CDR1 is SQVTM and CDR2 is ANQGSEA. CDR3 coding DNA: TGCAGCTTCGGCTCTGGAAACACCATATATTTT. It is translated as CSFGSGNTIYF.

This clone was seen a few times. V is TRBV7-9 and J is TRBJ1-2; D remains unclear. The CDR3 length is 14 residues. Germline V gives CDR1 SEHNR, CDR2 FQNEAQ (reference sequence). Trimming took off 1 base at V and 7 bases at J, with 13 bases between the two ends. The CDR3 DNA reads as TGTGCCAGCAGCTTAGGGCTAGATCCGCGTGGCTACACCTTC. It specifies CASSLGLDPRGYTF. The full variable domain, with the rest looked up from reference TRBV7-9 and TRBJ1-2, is DTGVSQNPRHKITKRGQNVTFRCDPISEHNRLYWYRQTLGQGPEFLTYFQNEAQLEKSRLLSDRFSAERPKGSFSTLEIQRTEQGDSAMYLCASSLGLDPRGYTFGSGTRLTVV.

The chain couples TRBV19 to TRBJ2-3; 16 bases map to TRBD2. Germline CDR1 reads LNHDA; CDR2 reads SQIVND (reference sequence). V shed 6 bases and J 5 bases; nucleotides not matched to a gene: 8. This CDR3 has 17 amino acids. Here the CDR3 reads CASRGGTSGGVEDTQYF. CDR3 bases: TGTGCCAGTAGAGGAGGGACTAGCGGGGGGGTGGAAGATACGCAGTATTTT.

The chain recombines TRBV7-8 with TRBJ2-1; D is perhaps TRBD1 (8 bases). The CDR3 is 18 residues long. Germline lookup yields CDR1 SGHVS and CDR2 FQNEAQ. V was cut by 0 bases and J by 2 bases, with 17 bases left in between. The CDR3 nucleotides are TGTGCCAGCAGCTTAGCGGGGGGAGGGGGACAGGCCTACAATGAGCAGTTCTTC. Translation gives CASSLAGGGGQAYNEQFF.

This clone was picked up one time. CDR3 coding DNA: TGTGCCAGCAGCCCAGGCCGGGGTACAGAGACCCAGTACTTC. The encoded protein is CASSPGRGTETQYF. The V call is TRBV7-6, the J call TRBJ2-5; D might be TRBD2 (5 bases). From germline, CDR1 is SGHVS and CDR2 FNYEAQ. The CDR3 loop spans 14 amino acids. Deletions cut 5 bases from V and 4 bases from J, with 14 bases between. Using reference TRBV7-6 and TRBJ2-5 for the parts outside the CDR3, the full variable domain is GAGVSQSPRYKVTKRGQDVALRCDPISGHVSLYWYRQALGQGPEFLTYFNYEAQQDKSGLPNDRFSAERPEGSISTLTIQRTEQRDSAMYRCASSPGRGTETQYFGPGTRLLVL.